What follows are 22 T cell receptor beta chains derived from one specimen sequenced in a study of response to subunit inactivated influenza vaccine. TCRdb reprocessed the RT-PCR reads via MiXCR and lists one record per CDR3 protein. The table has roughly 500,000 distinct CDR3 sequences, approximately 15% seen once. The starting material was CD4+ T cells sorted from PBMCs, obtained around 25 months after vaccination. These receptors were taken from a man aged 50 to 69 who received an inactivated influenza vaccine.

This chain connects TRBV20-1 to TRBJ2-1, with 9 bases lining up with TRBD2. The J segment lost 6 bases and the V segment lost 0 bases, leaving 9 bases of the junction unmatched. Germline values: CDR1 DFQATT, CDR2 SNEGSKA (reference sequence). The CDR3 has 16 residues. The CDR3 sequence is CSARDGSREGRNEQFF. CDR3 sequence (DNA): TGCAGTGCTAGAGATGGGTCGCGGGAGGGCCGCAATGAGCAGTTCTTC.

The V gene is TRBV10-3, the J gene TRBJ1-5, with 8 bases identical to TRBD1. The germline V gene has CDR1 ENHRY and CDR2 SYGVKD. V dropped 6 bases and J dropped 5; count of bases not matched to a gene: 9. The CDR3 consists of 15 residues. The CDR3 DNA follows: TGTGCCATCAGCACCGGACAGGGAGGACATCAGCCCCAGCATTTT. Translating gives CAISTGQGGHQPQHF.

The CDR3 spells CASSYGTSGSSYNEQFF. For the CDR3, the DNA is TGTGCCAGCAGTTATGGGACTAGCGGGAGCTCCTACAATGAGCAGTTCTTC. V is TRBV6-5 and J is TRBJ2-1, with 14 bases matching TRBD2. CDR3 size: 17 residues. Germline V gives CDR1 MNHEY, CDR2 SVGAGI. V lost 3 bases, J lost 0 bases, and 1 base stayed unmatched.

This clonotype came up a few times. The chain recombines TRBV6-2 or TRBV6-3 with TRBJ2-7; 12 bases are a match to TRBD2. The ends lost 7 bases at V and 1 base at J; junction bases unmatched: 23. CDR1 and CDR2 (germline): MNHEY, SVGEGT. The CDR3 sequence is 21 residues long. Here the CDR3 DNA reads TGTGCCAGCACCCCAGGGTGGGCCACAGGGACTAGCGGGTTAACTTCCTACGAGCAGTACTTC. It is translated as CASTPGWATGTSGLTSYEQYF.

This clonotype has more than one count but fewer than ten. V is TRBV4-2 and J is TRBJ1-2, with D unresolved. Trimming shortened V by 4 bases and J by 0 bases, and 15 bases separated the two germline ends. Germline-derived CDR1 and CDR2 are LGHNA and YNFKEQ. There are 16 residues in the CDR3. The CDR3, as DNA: TGTGCCAGCAGCCTCACCCGACTGGAAACTAACTATGGCTACACCTTC. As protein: CASSLTRLETNYGYTF.

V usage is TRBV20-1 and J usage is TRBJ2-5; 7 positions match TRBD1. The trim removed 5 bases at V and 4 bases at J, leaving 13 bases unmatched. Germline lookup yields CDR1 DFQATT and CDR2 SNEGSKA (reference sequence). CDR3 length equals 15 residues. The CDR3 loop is CSAPAGTEIRETQYF. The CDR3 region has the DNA TGCAGTGCTCCTGCCGGGACAGAGATTAGAGAGACCCAGTACTTC.

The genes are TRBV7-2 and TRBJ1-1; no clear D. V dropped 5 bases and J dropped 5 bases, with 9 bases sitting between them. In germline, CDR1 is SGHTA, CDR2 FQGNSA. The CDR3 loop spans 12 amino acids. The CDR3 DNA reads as TGTGCCAGCAGCGCCCGTTGGACTGAAGCTTTCTTT. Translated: CASSARWTEAFF.

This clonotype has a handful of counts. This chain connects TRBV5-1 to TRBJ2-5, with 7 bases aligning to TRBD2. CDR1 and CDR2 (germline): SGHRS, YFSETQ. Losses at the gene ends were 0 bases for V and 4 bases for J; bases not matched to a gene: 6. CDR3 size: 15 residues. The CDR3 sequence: CASSLAAGNGETQYF. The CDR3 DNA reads TGCGCCAGCAGCTTGGCAGCGGGGAATGGAGAGACCCAGTACTTC.

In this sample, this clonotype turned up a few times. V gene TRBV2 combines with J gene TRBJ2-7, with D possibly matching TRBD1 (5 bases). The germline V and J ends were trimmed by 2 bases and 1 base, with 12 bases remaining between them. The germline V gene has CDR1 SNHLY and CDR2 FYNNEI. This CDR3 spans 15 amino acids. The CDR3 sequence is CASSETGRQSYEQYF. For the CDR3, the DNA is TGTGCCAGCAGTGAAACTGGAAGACAGTCCTACGAGCAGTACTTC.

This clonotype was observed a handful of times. The DNA for the CDR3 is TGCAGTGCTAGAGATCAGACACTAGCGGGGGGGTTTCGCACAGATACGCAGTATTTT. It translates to CSARDQTLAGGFRTDTQYF. The gene calls are TRBV20-1 and TRBJ2-3; 13 bases match TRBD2. CDR3 length: 19 amino acids. V was clipped by 0 bases and J by 1 base; unmatched bases: 10. From germline, CDR1 is DFQATT and CDR2 SNEGSKA (reference sequence).

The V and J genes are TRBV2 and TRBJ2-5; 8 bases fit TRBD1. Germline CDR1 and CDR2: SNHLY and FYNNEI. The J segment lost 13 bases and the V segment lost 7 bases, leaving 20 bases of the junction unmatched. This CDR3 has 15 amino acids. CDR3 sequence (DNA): TGTGCCAGCAAAAGAATAGACAGGGGCGCCCTGCCCCCGTACTTC. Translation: CASKRIDRGALPPYF.

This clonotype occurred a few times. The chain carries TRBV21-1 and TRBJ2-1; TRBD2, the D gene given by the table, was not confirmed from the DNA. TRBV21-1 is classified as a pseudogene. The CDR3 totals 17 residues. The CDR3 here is CASSKGLQTSGNNEQFF. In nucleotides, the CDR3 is TGTGCCAGCAGCAAAGGCCTTCAGACTAGCGGAAACAATGAGCAGTTCTTC.

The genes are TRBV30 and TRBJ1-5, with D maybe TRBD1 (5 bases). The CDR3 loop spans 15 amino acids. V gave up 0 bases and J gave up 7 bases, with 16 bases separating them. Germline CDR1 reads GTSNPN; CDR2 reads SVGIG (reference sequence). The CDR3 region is CAWSVSLGANQPQHF. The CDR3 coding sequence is TGTGCCTGGAGTGTATCGTTAGGGGCTAACCAGCCCCAGCATTTT.

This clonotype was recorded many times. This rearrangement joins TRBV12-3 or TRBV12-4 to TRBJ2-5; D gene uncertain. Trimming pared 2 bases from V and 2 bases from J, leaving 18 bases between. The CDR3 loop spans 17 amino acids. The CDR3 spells CASSLSLLGSKQETQYF. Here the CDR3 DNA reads TGTGCCAGCAGTTTATCCCTGTTAGGCTCTAAACAAGAGACCCAGTACTTC.

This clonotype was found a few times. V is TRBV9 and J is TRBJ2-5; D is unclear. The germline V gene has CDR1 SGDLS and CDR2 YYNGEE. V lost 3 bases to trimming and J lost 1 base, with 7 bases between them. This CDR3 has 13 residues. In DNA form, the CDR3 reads TGTGCCAGCAGCGCTGCCCCCCAAGAGACCCAGTACTTC. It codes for CASSAAPQETQYF.

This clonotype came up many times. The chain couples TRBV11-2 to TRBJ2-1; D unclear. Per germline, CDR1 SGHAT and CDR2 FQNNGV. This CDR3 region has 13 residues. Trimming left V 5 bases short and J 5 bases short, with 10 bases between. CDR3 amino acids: CASSANANNEQFF. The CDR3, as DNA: TGTGCCAGCAGCGCGAACGCTAACAATGAGCAGTTCTTC. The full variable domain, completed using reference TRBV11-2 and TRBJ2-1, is EAGVAQSPRYKIIEKRQSVAFWCNPISGHATLYWYQQILGQGPKLLIQFQNNGVVDDSQLPKDRFSAERLKGVDSTLKIQPAKLEDSAVYLCASSANANNEQFFGPGTRLTVL.

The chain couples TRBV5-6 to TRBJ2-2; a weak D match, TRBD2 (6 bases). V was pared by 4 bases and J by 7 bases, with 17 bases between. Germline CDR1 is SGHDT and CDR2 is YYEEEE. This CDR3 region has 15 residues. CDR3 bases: TGTGCCAGCAGCCCGGGACCCTCGGAGGGCGGGGAGCTGTTTTTT. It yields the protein CASSPGPSEGGELFF.

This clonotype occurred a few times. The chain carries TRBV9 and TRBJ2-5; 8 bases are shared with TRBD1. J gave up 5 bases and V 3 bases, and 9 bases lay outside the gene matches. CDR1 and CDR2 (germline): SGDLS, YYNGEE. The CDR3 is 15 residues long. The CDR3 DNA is TGTGCCAGCAGCGCCCGGGACAGGCTAATGGAGACCCAGTACTTC. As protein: CASSARDRLMETQYF.

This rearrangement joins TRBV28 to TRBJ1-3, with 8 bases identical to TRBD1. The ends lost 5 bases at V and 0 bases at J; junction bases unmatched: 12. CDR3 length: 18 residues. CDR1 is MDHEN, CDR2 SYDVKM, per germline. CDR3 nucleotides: TGTGCCAGCAGTCTTCATCGGACAGGGCCCATCTCTGGAAACACCATATATTTT. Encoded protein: CASSLHRTGPISGNTIYF.

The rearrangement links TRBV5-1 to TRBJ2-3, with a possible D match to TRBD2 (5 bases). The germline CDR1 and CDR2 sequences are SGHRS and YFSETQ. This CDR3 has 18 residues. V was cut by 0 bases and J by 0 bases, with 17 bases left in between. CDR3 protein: CASSLVVRGTRSTDTQYF. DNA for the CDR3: TGCGCCAGCAGCTTGGTTGTCCGGGGTACACGAAGCACAGATACGCAGTATTTT.

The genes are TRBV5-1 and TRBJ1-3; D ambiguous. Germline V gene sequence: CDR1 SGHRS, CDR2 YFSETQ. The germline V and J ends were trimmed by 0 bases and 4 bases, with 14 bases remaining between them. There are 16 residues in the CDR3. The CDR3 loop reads CASSLDSWEIGNTIYF. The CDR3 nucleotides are TGCGCCAGCAGCTTGGATTCTTGGGAAATCGGAAACACCATATATTTT.

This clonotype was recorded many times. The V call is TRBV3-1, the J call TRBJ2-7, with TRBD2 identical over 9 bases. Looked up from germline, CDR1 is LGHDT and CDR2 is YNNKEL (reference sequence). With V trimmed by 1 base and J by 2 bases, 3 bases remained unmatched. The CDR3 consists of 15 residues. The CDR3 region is CASSQGAGGAYEQYF. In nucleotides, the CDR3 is TGTGCCAGCAGCCAAGGTGCGGGAGGGGCCTACGAGCAGTACTTC.